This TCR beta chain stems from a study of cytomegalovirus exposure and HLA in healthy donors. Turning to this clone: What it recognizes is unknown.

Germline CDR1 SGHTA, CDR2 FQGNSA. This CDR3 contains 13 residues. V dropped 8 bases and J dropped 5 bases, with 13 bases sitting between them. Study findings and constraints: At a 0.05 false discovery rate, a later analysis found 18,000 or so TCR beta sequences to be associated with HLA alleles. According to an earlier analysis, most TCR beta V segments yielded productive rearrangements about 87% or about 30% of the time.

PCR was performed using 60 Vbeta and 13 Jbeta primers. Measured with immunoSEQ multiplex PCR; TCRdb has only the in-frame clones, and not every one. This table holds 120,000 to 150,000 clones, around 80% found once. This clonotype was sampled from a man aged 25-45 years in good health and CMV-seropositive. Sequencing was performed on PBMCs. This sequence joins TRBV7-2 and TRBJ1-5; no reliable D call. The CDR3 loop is CASGRGWYQPQHF. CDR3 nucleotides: TGTGCCAGCGGAAGAGGGTGGTATCAGCCCCAGCATTTT.